These T cell receptor beta chains were read from a single sample in a study of cytomegalovirus exposure and HLA in healthy donors. Method: immunoSEQ multiplex PCR; TCRdb's copy keeps in-frame clones and lacks some. The table shows 100,000 to 150,000 clones, with roughly two thirds occurring only once. The sequenced material came from PBMCs. These receptors were collected from a man aged 25-45 years in good health and CMV-seropositive. The CDR3 runs from the conserved cysteine through the conserved F or W. A D gene is named only where the DNA matches it firmly.

V	J	D	DNA	CDR3
TRBV23-1	TRBJ2-7	TRBD2	TGCGCCAGCAGTCACGGGTTCCGGGGGGACGAGCAGTACTTC	CASSHGFRGDEQYF
TRBV10-3	TRBJ1-6	-	TGTGCCATCAGTGAGTCCTCGAGACAGCCGAATTCACCCCTCCACTTT	CAISESSRQPNSPLHF
TRBV4-2	TRBJ2-2	TRBD2	TGTGCCAGCAGCCCCCCTCTAGCGGGAGAGAACACCGGGGAGCTGTTTTTT	CASSPPLAGENTGELFF
TRBV6-5	TRBJ2-1	TRBD2	TGTGCCAGCAGTTACTCGACCGGGGAGGGTGGTGAGCAGTTCTTC	CASSYSTGEGGEQFF
TRBV7-2	TRBJ2-5	TRBD1	TGTGCCAGCAGCACCAGACAGGGCCGAGAGACCCAGTACTTC	CASSTRQGRETQYF
TRBV25-1	TRBJ2-7	-	TGTGCCAGCGATACGGGAGTGTCCTACGAGCAGTACTTC	CASDTGVSYEQYF
TRBV14	TRBJ2-3	-	TGTGCCAGCAGCCAAGCCAGGTGGAGCACAGATACGCAGTATTTT	CASSQARWSTDTQYF
TRBV2	TRBJ1-1	-	TGTGCCAGCAGTGTTCAGGGGAGCACTGAAGCTTTCTTT	CASSVQGSTEAFF
TRBV9	TRBJ2-5	TRBD2	TGTGCCAGCAGCGTGAGGAGCGGGAGTTCGGGGGAGACCCAGTACTTC	CASSVRSGSSGETQYF
TRBV9	TRBJ1-2	-	TGTGCCAGCAGCGTAGCGGGAGGCTATGGCTACACCTTC	CASSVAGGYGYTF
TRBV19	TRBJ2-7	TRBD1	TGTGCCAGTAGTATTACAGGGGGCTACGAGCAGTACTTC	CASSITGGYEQYF